These 9 T cell receptor beta chains originate from one sample sequenced in a study of CD8+CD57+ T cells in acquired aplastic anemia (dated by TCRdb to 2016 to 2019). The instrument given in TCRdb is Illumina HiSeq 2000. Genomic DNA served as template for TCR beta VDJ combination and CDR3 sequence profiling. The public sequencing data were trimmed at Q25 with fastp and processed into clonotypes with MiXCR by TCRdb, which kept only in-frame beta chains. Rows merge per CDR3 protein into single entries with the most common DNA and genes. The sample table holds 250,000 to 350,000 distinct CDR3 sequences, of which 45% to 70% were seen once. Around 8% of the sample is held by the ten biggest clonotypes. Sample: sorted CD4+, CD8+, or CD8+CD57+ T cells (not recorded which) from PBMCs. These receptors all come from a human donor with severe aplastic anemia or a healthy control (not recorded which).

This clonotype was counted many times. V is TRBV7-2 and J is TRBJ2-3; 13 nucleotides line up with TRBD2. CDR1 and CDR2 from the germline V gene are SGHTA and FQGNSA. V dropped 2 bases and J dropped 5; count of bases not matched to a gene: 4. This CDR3 is built from 16 residues. In nucleotides, the CDR3 is TGTGCCAGCAGCTTAATGCGGACTAGCGGGGGAGATACGCAGTATTTT. Its protein product is CASSLMRTSGGDTQYF. Complete variable domain (other parts from reference TRBV7-2 and TRBJ2-3): GAGVSQSPSNKVTEKGKDVELRCDPISGHTALYWYRQSLGQGLEFLIYFQGNSAPDKSGLPSDRFSAERTGGSVSTLTIQRTQQEDSAVYLCASSLMRTSGGDTQYFGPGTRLTVL.

The chain uses TRBV20-1 and TRBJ2-2; weak D call: TRBD1 (6 bases). The CDR3 runs 13 residues. CDR1 and CDR2 from the germline V gene are DFQATT and SNEGSKA (reference sequence). V gave up 0 bases and J gave up 7 bases, with 9 bases separating them. The CDR3 DNA is TGCAGTGCTAGAGACAGGGGTCACGGGGAGCTGTTTTTT. As protein: CSARDRGHGELFF.

The chain combines TRBV29-1 with TRBJ2-1, with 10 positions matching TRBD2. The CDR3 has 14 residues. Germline V gives CDR1 SQVTM, CDR2 ANQGSEA. J was trimmed by 2 bases and V by 4 bases; bases with no gene match: 2. This chain's CDR3 is CSVGGTSAYNEQFF. DNA of the CDR3: TGCAGCGTTGGTGGGACTAGCGCCTACAATGAGCAGTTCTTC.

V is TRBV12-3 or TRBV12-4 and J is TRBJ1-1, with 8 nucleotides matching TRBD1. The junction had 6 bases not matched to a gene; V was cut back by 6 bases and J by 6 bases. The CDR3 is 13 residues long. The CDR3, as DNA: TGTGCCAGCAGCCGAGGACAGGGCTCTGAAGCTTTCTTT. It is translated as CASSRGQGSEAFF.

The chain carries TRBV12-3 or TRBV12-4 and TRBJ2-6; D gene uncertain. The CDR3 sequence is 13 residues long. Trimming cost V 5 bases and J 4 bases, with 6 bases left between them. The DNA of the CDR3 is TGTGCCAGCAGTATGGCGGGGGCCAACGTCCTGACTTTC. Translated, it gives CASSMAGANVLTF.

With regard to this clonotype: This CDR3 is missing its conserved last phenylalanine or tryptophan, likely due to a read error. The DNA is left out, because the CDR3 cannot be placed on it with certainty; the CDR3 is given as TCRdb lists it. The chain links TRBV20-1 to TRBJ1-1. The CDR3 region is 9 residues in length, termini included. Per germline, CDR1 DFQATT and CDR2 SNEGSKA (reference sequence). CDR3 in amino acids: CSARDGRGL.

A word on this clonotype: The conserved phenylalanine or tryptophan normally closing the CDR3 is absent here, so this likely arose from a read error. The chain employs TRBV2 and TRBJ1-2; D is ambiguous. The CDR3 contains 13 residues. The V end lost 8 bases, the J end lost 7 bases, and 17 bases lay between the germline ends. Germline lookup yields CDR1 SNHLY and CDR2 FYNNEI. CDR3 DNA sequence: TGTGCCAGCCGTCCAGACCCTAGCTCTGGCTACACCGTC. Amino acids: CASRPDPSSGYTV.

Comment on this clonotype: The junction departs from the called germline gene at one end, perhaps through a read error. This sequence joins TRBV19 and TRBJ1-5, with TRBD1 as a possible D gene (6 bases). The CDR3 is 16 residues long. Germline V gene sequence: CDR1 LNHDA, CDR2 SQIVND (reference sequence). The CDR3 nucleotides read TGTGCCAGCAGTATTTGGGGGGCAGTAGTCGATCAGCCCCAGCATTTT. Protein sequence: CASSIWGAVVDQPQHF.

CDR3 in DNA: TGTGCCAGCAGCGTATTACAGGGAGGCTATGGCTACACCTTC. Residues: CASSVLQGGYGYTF. The chain employs TRBV7-8 and TRBJ1-2; a weak D match, TRBD1 (6 bases). The CDR3 runs to 14 residues. CDR1 is SGHVS, CDR2 FQNEAQ, per germline. Deletions cut 5 bases from V and 4 bases from J, with 14 bases between.